This T cell receptor (beta chain) was observed in a study of blood T cell repertoires in COVID-19. Looking at the study overall: PBMCs, B-cell-depleted T cells, or T cells were the source of the cDNA or gDNA that made up the material.

Germline-derived CDR1 and CDR2 are DFQATT and SNEGSKA (reference sequence). V gave up 5 bases and J gave up 4 bases, with 5 bases separating them. The CDR3 contains 10 residues. Participants spanned ages about 18 to 100 years and resided in 20 to 30 US areas. In the source study's methods: The authors estimated nucleated cell counts from reference gene primer amplification. Only in-frame clones appear in the TCRdb table, and some are missing; sequencing was by immunoSEQ multiplex PCR. Clone size and the V and J calls come from that table; the DNA yielded D and trimming. The sample lists roughly 380,000 clones; 80% to 90% were seen once.

The chain recombines TRBV20-1 with TRBJ1-1; D not resolved. The TCR originated in a man younger than 40 who had recovered from COVID-19. Sequencing used PBMCs or T cells enriched from blood (not recorded which). CDR3 DNA: TGCAGTGCTCCGAGCACTGAAGCTTTCTTT. Its protein product is CSAPSTEAFF.